This TCR beta chain derives from a study of cytomegalovirus exposure and HLA in healthy donors. Whole-study findings and limits: DRB1 had the most TCR associations and HLA-C the fewest, a later analysis found, with rates varying by HLA locus. Reports described diagnosis of cytomegalovirus status by the classifier as highly specific and sensitive. Productive rates of about 90% or about 30% were seen for most TCR beta V segments in an earlier analysis.

With respect to this clone: The antigen remains unidentified.

The PCR made use of 60 Vbeta and 13 Jbeta primers. Produced via immunoSEQ multiplex PCR; TCRdb's table is partial and in-frame only. This table has roughly 150,000 clones, under 85% appearing once. With 0 bases removed from V and 4 bases from J, the gap between germline ends came to 10 bases. The CDR3 consists of 14 residues. Per germline, CDR1 SGDLS and CDR2 YYNGEE. This sequence was found in a woman aged 18-29 years in good health and CMV-seropositive. The chain links TRBV9 to TRBJ1-2; D gene uncertain. Sequenced: PBMCs. CDR3 residues: CASSVGTGGYGYTF. In DNA, the CDR3 is TGTGCCAGCAGCGTAGGAACCGGAGGCTATGGCTACACCTTC.